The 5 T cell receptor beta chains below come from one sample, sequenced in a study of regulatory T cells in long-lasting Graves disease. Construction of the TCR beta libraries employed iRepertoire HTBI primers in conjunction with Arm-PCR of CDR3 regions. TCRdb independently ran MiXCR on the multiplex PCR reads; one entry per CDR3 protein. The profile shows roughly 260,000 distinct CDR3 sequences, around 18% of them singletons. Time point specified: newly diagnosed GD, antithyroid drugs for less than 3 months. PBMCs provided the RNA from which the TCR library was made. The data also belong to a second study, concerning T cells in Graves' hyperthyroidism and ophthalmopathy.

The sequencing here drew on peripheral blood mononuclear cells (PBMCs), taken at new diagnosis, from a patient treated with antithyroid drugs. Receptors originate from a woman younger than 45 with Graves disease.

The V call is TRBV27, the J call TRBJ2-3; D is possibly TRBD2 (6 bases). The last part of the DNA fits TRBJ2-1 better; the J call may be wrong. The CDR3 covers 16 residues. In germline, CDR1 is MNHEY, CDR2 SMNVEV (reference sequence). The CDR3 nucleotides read TGTGCCAGCAGTTTACCGGGAGCTAGAGGCCCTAATGAGCAGTTCTTC. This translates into CASSLPGARGPNEQFF.

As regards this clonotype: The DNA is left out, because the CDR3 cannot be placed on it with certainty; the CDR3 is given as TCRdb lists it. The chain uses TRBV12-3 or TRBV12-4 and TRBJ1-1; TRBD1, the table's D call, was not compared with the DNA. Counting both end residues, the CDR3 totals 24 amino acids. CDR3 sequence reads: CASSLFPYNEQFFGPGTQNTEAFF.

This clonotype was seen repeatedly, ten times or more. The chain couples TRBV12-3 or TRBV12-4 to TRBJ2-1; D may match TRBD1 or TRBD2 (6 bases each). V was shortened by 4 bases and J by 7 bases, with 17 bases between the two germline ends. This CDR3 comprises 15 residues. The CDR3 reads CASSSNREVRNEQFF. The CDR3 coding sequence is TGTGCCAGCAGTTCTAACAGGGAGGTGAGAAATGAGCAGTTCTTC.

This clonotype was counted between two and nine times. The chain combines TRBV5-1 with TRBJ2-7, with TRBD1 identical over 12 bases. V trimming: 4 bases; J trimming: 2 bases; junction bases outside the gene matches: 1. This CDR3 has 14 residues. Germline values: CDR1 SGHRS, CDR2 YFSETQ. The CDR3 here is CASSGDRGPYEQYF. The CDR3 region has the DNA TGCGCCAGCAGCGGGGACAGGGGGCCCTACGAGCAGTACTTC.

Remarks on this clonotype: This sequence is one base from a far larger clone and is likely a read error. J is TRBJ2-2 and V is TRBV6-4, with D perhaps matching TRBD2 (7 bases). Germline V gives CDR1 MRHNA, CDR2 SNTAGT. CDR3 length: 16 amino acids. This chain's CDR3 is CASSYSGGLDSGEPFF. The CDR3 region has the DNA TGTGCCAGCAGTTACTCGGGGGGCCTAGATTCCGGGGAGCCGTTTTTT.